Listed below are T cell receptor beta chains from one sample, sequenced in a study of Graves' ophthalmopathy and Graves' hyperthyroidism. TCRdb itself ran the multiplex PCR reads through MiXCR, one entry per CDR3 protein. Among 300,000 to 500,000 distinct CDR3 sequences, 15% were seen once, and the ten largest hold approximately 7%. Sequencing input: peripheral blood. These TCRs come from a young woman with stable Graves' hyperthyroidism. Each CDR3 is given with its conserved first and last residue. A D gene is named only where the DNA matches it firmly. Clone size, where shown, is once, few, many, or a class for clones that have expanded.

v_call	j_call	d_call	clone_size	cdr3_aa	cdr3_nt
TRBV29-1	TRBJ1-1	TRBD1	many	CSVAGQAVKEAFF	TGCAGCGTCGCGGGACAGGCCGTCAAGGAAGCTTTCTTT
TRBV7-9	TRBJ2-5	NA	many	CASSLVEGQETQYF	TGTGCCAGCAGCTTAGTGGAGGGCCAAGAGACCCAGTACTTC
TRBV7-9	TRBJ1-1	NA	many	CASSLWEFYSENTEAFF	TGTGCCAGCAGCTTATGGGAGTTTTATTCGGAGAACACTGAAGCTTTCTTT
TRBV29-1	TRBJ2-2	TRBD2	many	CSVAAGGPKTGELFF	TGCAGCGTTGCAGCGGGGGGGCCGAAAACCGGGGAGCTGTTTTTT
TRBV20-1	TRBJ1-1	TRBD1	many	CSASHNRGQSGYTEAFF	TGCAGTGCTTCCCATAACAGGGGGCAGAGTGGTTACACTGAAGCTTTCTTT
TRBV18	TRBJ1-3	NA	few	CASSFKTGPSTGNTIYF	TGTGCCAGCTCTTTCAAAACAGGCCCGTCTACTGGAAACACCATATATTTT
TRBV11-2	TRBJ1-1	NA	many	CASSLGNRVRMNTEAFF	TGTGCCAGCAGCTTGGGAAACAGGGTTCGCATGAACACTGAAGCTTTCTTT
TRBV5-1	TRBJ2-5	NA	many	CASSLEGTPQETQYF	TGCGCCAGCAGCTTGGAGGGAACCCCCCAAGAGACCCAGTACTTC
TRBV4-1	TRBJ1-6	NA	many	CASSQSAPGDGNSPLHF	TGCGCCAGCAGCCAATCGGCACCGGGGGACGGGAATTCACCCCTCCACTTT
TRBV7-3	TRBJ2-5	TRBD2	NA	CASSQSGGARETQYF	TGTGCCAGCAGCCAGAGCGGGGGGGCCAGGGAGACCCAGTACTTC
TRBV29-1	TRBJ1-2	TRBD1	many	CSVERDRDYGYTF	TGCAGCGTTGAGAGGGACAGGGACTATGGCTACACCTTC
TRBV6-5	TRBJ1-2	NA	many	CASRGGAPNYGYTF	TGTGCCAGCAGAGGAGGGGCGCCCAACTATGGCTACACCTTC
TRBV11-1	TRBJ2-2	NA	many	CASSLRGTGELFF	TGTGCCAGCAGCCTCCGCGGGACCGGGGAGCTGTTTTTT
TRBV7-2	TRBJ1-3	NA	many	CASSLGLRDNTIYF	TGTGCCAGCAGCTTAGGCCTCCGGGATAACACCATATATTTT
TRBV5-1	TRBJ1-5	NA	many	CASSWGGARNQPQHF	TGCGCCAGCAGCTGGGGGGGGGCCCGTAATCAGCCCCAGCATTTT
TRBV29-1	TRBJ2-7	NA	many	CSVVFSGAYEQYF	TGCAGCGTTGTTTTCTCAGGGGCCTACGAGCAGTACTTC
TRBV19	TRBJ1-1	NA	many	CASRKGGLGWNTEAFF	TGTGCCAGTAGAAAGGGGGGGCTGGGTTGGAACACTGAAGCTTTCTTT
TRBV27	TRBJ1-1	NA	many	CASSLFGGEAFF	TGTGCCAGCAGTCTTTTTGGGGGTGAAGCTTTCTTT
TRBV4-1	TRBJ2-7	NA	few	CASSSRGGLGSYEQYF	TGCGCCAGCAGCTCAAGAGGGGGACTGGGCTCCTACGAGCAGTACTTC
TRBV6-5	TRBJ1-3	NA	many	CASSYWGGSGNTIYF	TGTGCCAGCAGTTACTGGGGCGGGTCTGGAAACACCATATATTTT
TRBV11-2	TRBJ1-1	NA	NA	CASSLLEGGMNTEAFF	TGTGCCAGCAGCTTGCTGGAGGGAGGTATGAACACTGAAGCTTTCTTT
TRBV2	TRBJ1-2	TRBD1	many	CASRERTGGLGYGYTF	TGTGCCAGCAGGGAGCGGACAGGGGGATTGGGCTATGGCTACACCTTC
TRBV3-1	TRBJ2-7	NA	many	CASSPTVGGAYEQYF	TGTGCCAGCAGCCCCACGGTAGGGGGAGCCTACGAGCAGTACTTC
TRBV12-3/TRBV12-4	TRBJ2-5	NA	many	CASSFQGTQYF	TGTGCCAGCAGTTTCCAGGGGACCCAGTACTTC
TRBV29-1	TRBJ1-2	NA	many	CSVTGGYGYTF	TGCAGCGTCACCGGGGGCTATGGCTACACCTTC
TRBV5-1	TRBJ1-6	NA	many	CASSKGRSYNSPLHF	TGCGCCAGCAGCAAGGGACGGTCGTATAATTCACCCCTCCACTTT
TRBV24-1	TRBJ2-5	NA	many	CATSAAGAEETQYF	TGTGCCACCAGTGCCGCCGGGGCAGAAGAGACCCAGTACTTC
TRBV12-3/TRBV12-4	TRBJ1-2	NA	many	CASSYDPDIGYTF	TGTGCCAGCAGTTACGACCCGGACATTGGCTACACCTTC
TRBV3-1	TRBJ1-1	NA	many	CASSQGPLQISMNTEAFF	TGTGCCAGCAGCCAAGGGCCCCTACAAATTTCCATGAACACTGAAGCTTTCTTT
TRBV12-3/TRBV12-4	TRBJ2-7	NA	NA	CASCAGGLSYEQYF	TGTGCCAGCTGCGCCGGGGGGCTCTCCTACGAGCAGTACTTC
TRBV2	TRBJ2-2	NA	few	CASSESIPYTGELFF	TGTGCCAGCAGTGAATCGATCCCGTACACCGGGGAGCTGTTTTTT
TRBV6-2/TRBV6-3	TRBJ1-1	TRBD1	NA	CASSFGTGVFGAFF	TGTGCCAGCAGCTTCGGGACAGGGGTGTTTGGTGCTTTCTTT
TRBV24-1	TRBJ1-1	NA	many	CATSAAGNTEAFF	TGTGCCACCAGTGCGGCGGGGAACACTGAAGCTTTCTTT
TRBV4-1	TRBJ1-1	NA	few	CASSQENKLNTEAFF	TGCGCCAGCAGCCAAGAAAACAAATTGAACACTGAAGCTTTCTTT
TRBV6-2/TRBV6-3	TRBJ2-5	NA	many	CASSYPIETQYF	TGTGCCAGCAGTTACCCTATAGAGACCCAGTACTTC
TRBV12-3/TRBV12-4	TRBJ2-5	TRBD1	many	CASSSGQGGFPSIIYKQYF	TGTGCCAGCAGTTCCGGACAGGGTGGATTTCCATCTATAATCTATAAGCAGTACTTC
TRBV5-1	TRBJ2-7	NA	many	CASSLGYYEQYF	TGCGCCAGCAGCTTGGGTTACTACGAGCAGTACTTC
TRBV12-5	TRBJ1-2	NA	many	CASGLVLGRPLGYGYTF	TGTGCTAGTGGTTTGGTACTGGGGCGGCCCTTGGGCTATGGCTACACCTTC
TRBV27	TRBJ2-7	TRBD1	many	CASTPGTGFDEQYF	TGTGCCAGCACTCCCGGGACAGGGTTCGACGAGCAGTACTTC
TRBV11-1	TRBJ2-7	TRBD2	NA	CASSPGGFQRGPYEQYF	TGTGCCAGCAGCCCCGGAGGTTTCCAGCGGGGACCCTACGAGCAGTACTTC
TRBV7-2	TRBJ2-5	NA	many	CASSFDRGLQETQYF	TGTGCCAGCAGCTTTGATAGGGGACTTCAAGAGACCCAGTACTTC
TRBV7-8	TRBJ1-1	NA	many	CASSLGDGYRSAAFF	TGTGCCAGCAGCTTAGGGGACGGCTACCGGTCCGCCGCTTTCTTT
TRBV20-1	TRBJ2-7	TRBD1	few	CSASRDSVEQYF	TGCAGTGCTTCCCGGGACAGTGTCGAGCAGTACTTC
TRBV6-5	TRBJ2-6	NA	many	CASSPRGALHSGANVLTF	TGTGCCAGCAGCCCGCGAGGCGCCCTTCACTCTGGGGCCAACGTCCTGACTTTC
TRBV6-1	TRBJ1-3	NA	many	CASLRGEDGNTIYF	TGTGCTTCCCTACGGGGGGAAGATGGAAACACCATATATTTT
TRBV5-1	TRBJ1-5	NA	many	CASSLAGRPNQPQHF	TGCGCCAGCAGCTTGGCCGGGAGACCAAATCAGCCCCAGCATTTT